One T cell receptor beta chain is described in this entry. Its target is not known. Between the trimmed V and J ends, which lost 5 bases and 0 bases, there was a span of 3 bases. The germline CDR1 and CDR2 sequences are PRHDT and FYEKMQ (reference sequence). The length of the CDR3 is 12 residues. With autoimmune disease history or systemic immunosuppression, patients were excluded. Clones were sequenced by immunoSEQ multiplex PCR, and TCRdb holds only the in-frame ones, with some missing. The profile shows about 13,000 clones, around 80% of them singletons. This sample was included in a study of OX40 agonist ivuxolimab in advanced cancers. General study findings and limits: On average, CD8+ T cells showed a greater number of expanded clones than CD4+. The investigators did not determine what antigen specificity the expanded peripheral T cells had.

The sequence derives from an adult with an advanced solid tumor such as melanoma, head and neck, liver or kidney cancer. The chain combines TRBV13 with TRBJ2-3, with unresolved D. Sample: CD4+ or CD8+ T cells sorted from blood, taken in a trial of the OX40 agonist ivuxolimab. In DNA form, the CDR3 reads TGTGCCAGCAGCCGAAGCACAGATACGCAGTATTTT. As protein: CASSRSTDTQYF.